Below are 26 T cell receptor beta chains sequenced from a single sample in a study of identical twins. TCRdb re-derived calls from the 5' RACE reads in MiXCR, one entry per CDR3 protein. Of about 570,000 distinct CDR3 sequences in the sample, 9.5% to 10% were seen once. Separately, the same data were catalogued under a study of yellow fever vaccine responses in identical twins.

The sample taken for sequencing was PBMCs. The receptor source for this set is a woman between 18 and 29 years old in good health.

This clonotype was counted only a few times. The genes are TRBV7-2 and TRBJ2-1; TRBD2 agrees at 7 bases. The trim removed 2 bases at V and 7 bases at J, leaving 8 bases unmatched. Per the germline V gene, CDR1 is SGHTA and CDR2 is FQGNSA. CDR3 length: 15 residues. CDR3 nucleotide sequence: TGTGCCAGCAGCTTACTAGCGGCCAGGAGTAATGAGCAGTTCTTC. Its translation is CASSLLAARSNEQFF.

V gene TRBV7-4 combines with J gene TRBJ2-5; TRBD2 might be the D (5 bases). The ends were cut back, 5 bases at V and 3 bases at J, with 10 bases in the middle. This CDR3 contains 13 residues. Germline V CDR1 and CDR2: SGHVT, SQSDAQ. The CDR3 is CASSLRAEETQYF. The DNA for the CDR3 is TGTGCCAGCAGCCTGCGGGCAGAAGAGACCCAGTACTTC.

J is TRBJ1-2 and V is TRBV20-1; D ambiguous. Deletions cut 0 bases from V and 7 bases from J, with 15 bases between. This CDR3 is 14 amino acids long. Germline CDR1 DFQATT, CDR2 SNEGSKA (reference sequence). This chain's CDR3 is CSARDLGRLPGYTF. The DNA of the CDR3 is TGCAGTGCTAGAGATCTCGGCAGGCTTCCTGGCTACACCTTC.

J is TRBJ2-7 and V is TRBV14; TRBD2 agrees at 9 bases. This CDR3 comprises 17 residues. Looked up from germline, CDR1 is SGHDN and CDR2 is FVKESK. V trimming: 3 bases; J trimming: 2 bases; junction bases outside the gene matches: 11. The CDR3: CASSQRPGTSLTYEQYF. The CDR3 nucleotides are TGTGCCAGCAGCCAGCGGCCCGGGACTAGCTTAACCTACGAGCAGTACTTC.

There are many counts of this clonotype. The chain carries TRBV5-1 and TRBJ2-5, with 11 bases matching TRBD1. The J segment lost 1 base and the V segment lost 3 bases, leaving 5 bases of the junction unmatched. The CDR3 covers 16 residues. In germline, CDR1 is SGHRS, CDR2 YFSETQ. The CDR3 sequence: CASSSAGTGGQETQYF. The CDR3 nucleotides read TGCGCCAGCAGCTCAGCCGGGACAGGGGGCCAAGAGACCCAGTACTTC.

This clonotype was seen ten or more times. The chain is built from TRBV10-3 and TRBJ2-2, with 8 bases fitting TRBD2. This CDR3 spans 15 amino acids. The V and J ends lost 10 bases and 0 bases, in that order; junction bases with no gene match: 7. Germline V gene lookup returns CDR1 ENHRY and CDR2 SYGVKD. CDR3 amino acids: CASSGDLSNTGELFF. The CDR3 bases are TGTGCCAGTAGCGGGGACCTCTCGAACACCGGGGAGCTGTTTTTT.

This clonotype was seen ten or more times. The rearrangement uses TRBV12-3 or TRBV12-4 and TRBJ2-2, with D uncertain. CDR3 size: 13 residues. V was pared by 1 base and J by 5 bases, with 5 bases between. The CDR3, as DNA: TGTGCCAGCAGTTTAGTGTCGACCGGGGAGCTGTTTTTT. It encodes CASSLVSTGELFF.

The table lists this clonotype with many counts. This sequence joins TRBV7-9 and TRBJ2-5, with 12 positions matching TRBD2. J gave up 2 bases and V 5 bases, and 6 bases lay outside the gene matches. CDR3 length: 16 residues. Germline values: CDR1 SEHNR, CDR2 FQNEAQ (reference sequence). The DNA of the CDR3 is TGTGCCAGCAGCACTCTAGCGGGAGGGCATCAAGAGACCCAGTACTTC. It codes for CASSTLAGGHQETQYF. Complete variable domain (other parts from reference TRBV7-9 and TRBJ2-5): DTGVSQNPRHKITKRGQNVTFRCDPISEHNRLYWYRQTLGQGPEFLTYFQNEAQLEKSRLLSDRFSAERPKGSFSTLEIQRTEQGDSAMYLCASSTLAGGHQETQYFGPGTRLLVL.

This clonotype was seen a handful of times. The chain couples TRBV2 to TRBJ2-5; perhaps TRBD1 as D (5 bases). CDR1 is SNHLY, CDR2 FYNNEI, per germline. Trimming took 4 bases from V and 6 from J, leaving 21 bases between them. There are 16 residues in the CDR3. CDR3 DNA sequence: TGTGCCAGCAGTGGGGGTTTGGCAGGGTCCGTGAAGACCCAGTACTTC. This encodes CASSGGLAGSVKTQYF.

The V gene is TRBV7-9, the J gene TRBJ2-7, with TRBD1 matching over 7 bases. The germline V gene encodes CDR1 SEHNR and CDR2 FQNEAQ (reference sequence). The trim removed 5 bases at V and 2 bases at J, leaving 9 bases unmatched. There are 15 residues in the CDR3. CDR3 loop: CASSKGTGAAYEQYF. Written as DNA, the CDR3 is TGTGCCAGCAGCAAGGGAACAGGGGCTGCCTACGAGCAGTACTTC.

This clonotype was recorded many times. CDR3 loop: CSAGDRGYEQYF. As DNA, the CDR3 is TGCAGCGCGGGGGACAGGGGATACGAGCAGTACTTC. The chain links TRBV29-1 to TRBJ2-7, with TRBD1 identical over 10 bases. Germline CDR1 reads SQVTM; CDR2 reads ANQGSEA. With V trimmed by 7 bases and J by 4 bases, 4 bases remained unmatched. This CDR3 comprises 12 residues.

This clonotype was seen a few times. In nucleotides, the CDR3 is TGTGCCAGCAGCTTGAGACCGGGACTAGCGGGGGTCCCCTACGAGCAGTACTTC. Its protein product is CASSLRPGLAGVPYEQYF. The V and J genes are TRBV11-1 and TRBJ2-7; 14 bases align to TRBD2. Per germline, CDR1 SGHAT and CDR2 FQDESV (reference sequence). The CDR3 has 18 residues. The junction had 9 bases not matched to a gene; V was cut back by 3 bases and J by 2 bases.

The rearrangement joins TRBV27 to TRBJ2-1; 8 bases map to TRBD2. V gave up 10 bases and J gave up 4 bases; unmatched junction bases: 6. CDR1 and CDR2 (germline): MNHEY, SMNVEV (reference sequence). This CDR3 comprises 13 residues. DNA for the CDR3: TGTGCCAACTTAGCGGGAAAATACAATGAGCAGTTCTTC. This gives the protein CANLAGKYNEQFF.

This clonotype was recorded at least ten times. This chain joins TRBV5-1 and TRBJ2-7; the D is unclear. Germline assignment: CDR1 SGHRS and CDR2 YFSETQ. Trimming pared 4 bases from V and 0 bases from J, leaving 8 bases between. This CDR3 contains 13 residues. CDR3 loop: CASSPYNSYEQYF. CDR3 sequence (DNA): TGCGCCAGCAGCCCCTACAACTCCTACGAGCAGTACTTC.

The V call is TRBV10-3, the J call TRBJ1-1; 7 nucleotides align to TRBD1. V lost 2 bases, J lost 2 bases, and 8 bases stayed unmatched. Germline values: CDR1 ENHRY, CDR2 SYGVKD. The CDR3 covers 16 residues. The CDR3 DNA sequence: TGTGCCATCAGTGAGAGTGTACGGGACAGAAACACTGAAGCTTTCTTT. This encodes CAISESVRDRNTEAFF.

This clonotype was seen at least ten times. The chain links TRBV5-6 to TRBJ1-1; weak D call: TRBD1 (6 bases). V was clipped by 2 bases and J by 5 bases, with 13 bases between them. Germline values: CDR1 SGHDT, CDR2 YYEEEE. The CDR3 is made up of 14 amino acids. In nucleotides, the CDR3 is TGTGCCAGCAGCTTCGAGACAGGCTCGACTGAAGCTTTCTTT. Protein: CASSFETGSTEAFF.

In its sample, this clonotype was seen a few times. This chain links TRBV6-2 or TRBV6-3 with TRBJ2-7, with D possibly matching TRBD2 (6 bases). Germline CDR1 is MNHEY and CDR2 is SVGEGT. V shed 5 bases and J shed 0 bases, with 14 bases lying between them. This CDR3 has 15 residues. The CDR3 reads CASSTLGSGSYEQYF. DNA of the CDR3: TGTGCCAGCAGTACCCTGGGTAGCGGCTCCTACGAGCAGTACTTC.

This clonotype appeared many times. The gene calls are TRBV27 and TRBJ1-1; TRBD1 matches at 12 bases. The CDR3 runs 15 residues. Germline-derived CDR1 and CDR2 are MNHEY and SMNVEV (reference sequence). V lost 5 bases and J lost 10; bases outside the gene matches: 11. CDR3 in DNA: TGTGCCAGCAGTACTTGGGGACAGGGGGCGCTTGGAGCTTTCTTT. It codes for CASSTWGQGALGAFF.

This chain links TRBV11-3 with TRBJ2-7, with D possibly matching TRBD1 (5 bases). This CDR3 has 14 residues. Germline-derived CDR1 and CDR2 are SGHNT and YENEEA. V shed 3 bases and J shed 0 bases, with 9 bases lying between them. The CDR3 DNA reads TGTGCCAGCAGCTTGGGGCACAACTCCTACGAGCAGTACTTC. This translates into CASSLGHNSYEQYF.

The V gene is TRBV14, the J gene TRBJ2-5; D uncertain. Germline V gene sequence: CDR1 SGHDN, CDR2 FVKESK. Trimming removed 5 bases from V and 5 bases from J, with 12 bases in between. CDR3 size: 13 residues. For the CDR3, the DNA is TGTGCCAGCAGCTACACCAACGGGGAGACCCAGTACTTC. Translating gives CASSYTNGETQYF.

V usage is TRBV4-3 and J usage is TRBJ2-4; 10 bases align to TRBD2. Per germline, CDR1 LGHNA and CDR2 YSLEER. The CDR3 spans 19 residues. J gave up 5 bases and V 0 bases, and 13 bases lay outside the gene matches. This CDR3 is CASSQDKDSGRSLENIQYF. The DNA for the CDR3 is TGCGCCAGCAGCCAAGATAAGGATAGCGGGAGGTCTCTGGAAAACATTCAGTACTTC.

The chain joins TRBV7-8 to TRBJ2-7; no clear D gene. There are 13 residues in the CDR3. V gave up 1 base and J gave up 7 bases, with 11 bases separating them. The germline gives CDR1 SGHVS, CDR2 FQNEAQ. CDR3 region: CASSLVGNREQYF. In nucleotides, the CDR3 is TGTGCCAGCAGCTTAGTAGGGAATCGGGAGCAGTACTTC.

CDR3 region: CASSLALLAGGPAEETQYF. The CDR3 coding sequence is TGTGCCAGCAGCTTAGCGTTGCTAGCGGGAGGGCCAGCGGAAGAGACCCAGTACTTC. This chain links TRBV7-6 with TRBJ2-5, with 12 bases that match TRBD2. The germline CDR1 and CDR2 sequences are SGHVS and FNYEAQ. The CDR3 loop spans 19 amino acids. With V trimmed by 0 bases and J by 3 bases, 11 bases remained unmatched.

The table lists this clonotype with a few counts. The rearrangement joins TRBV4-3 to TRBJ2-1; a possible D gene is TRBD2 (5 bases). Germline assignment: CDR1 LGHNA and CDR2 YSLEER. The CDR3 runs to 14 residues. The V gene lost 3 bases and the J gene lost 6 bases, with 12 bases spanning the gap. The CDR3 DNA is TGCGCCAGCAGCCACCATGATGCGGGCAATGAGCAGTTCTTC. Residues: CASSHHDAGNEQFF.

This clonotype showed up many times. The chain links TRBV6-1 to TRBJ2-7, with D maybe TRBD1 (5 bases). The germline V gene has CDR1 MNHNS and CDR2 SASEGT. This CDR3 spans 15 amino acids. Trimming removed 6 bases at V and 6 bases at J, with 21 bases between. The CDR3 spells CASSPLTAYRGEQYF. CDR3 nucleotides: TGTGCCAGCAGCCCCTTGACAGCCTACCGTGGCGAGCAGTACTTC.

The rearrangement joins TRBV4-2 to TRBJ2-7; D not resolved. This CDR3 contains 12 residues. V lost 1 base, J lost 3 bases, and 4 bases lay in between. Germline CDR1 reads LGHNA; CDR2 reads YNFKEQ. CDR3 region: CASSQGYYEQYF. The CDR3 DNA reads as TGTGCCAGCAGCCAAGGGTACTACGAGCAGTACTTC.